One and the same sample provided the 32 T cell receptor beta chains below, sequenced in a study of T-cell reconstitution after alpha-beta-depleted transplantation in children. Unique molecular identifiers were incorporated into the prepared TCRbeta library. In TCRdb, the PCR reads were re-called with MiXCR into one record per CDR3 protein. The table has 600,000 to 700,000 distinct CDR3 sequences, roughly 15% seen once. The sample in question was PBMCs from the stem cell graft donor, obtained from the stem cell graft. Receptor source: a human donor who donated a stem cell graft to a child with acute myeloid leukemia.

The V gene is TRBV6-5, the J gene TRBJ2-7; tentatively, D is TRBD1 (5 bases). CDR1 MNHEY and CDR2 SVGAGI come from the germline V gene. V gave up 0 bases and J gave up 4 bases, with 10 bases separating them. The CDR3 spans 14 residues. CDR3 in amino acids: CASSYSNQGYEQYF. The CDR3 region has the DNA TGTGCCAGCAGTTACTCGAACCAGGGTTACGAGCAGTACTTC.

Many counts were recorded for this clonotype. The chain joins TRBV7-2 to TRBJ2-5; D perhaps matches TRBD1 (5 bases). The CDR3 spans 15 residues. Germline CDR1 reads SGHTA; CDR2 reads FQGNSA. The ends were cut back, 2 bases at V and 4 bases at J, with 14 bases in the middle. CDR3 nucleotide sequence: TGTGCCAGCAGCTTACAACCCAGGGCGCGAGAGACCCAGTACTTC. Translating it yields CASSLQPRARETQYF.

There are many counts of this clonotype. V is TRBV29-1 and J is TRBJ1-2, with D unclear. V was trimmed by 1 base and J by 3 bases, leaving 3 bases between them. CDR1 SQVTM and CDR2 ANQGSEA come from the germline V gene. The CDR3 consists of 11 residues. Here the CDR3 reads CSVEGYYGYTF. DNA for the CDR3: TGCAGCGTTGAAGGGTACTATGGCTACACCTTC.

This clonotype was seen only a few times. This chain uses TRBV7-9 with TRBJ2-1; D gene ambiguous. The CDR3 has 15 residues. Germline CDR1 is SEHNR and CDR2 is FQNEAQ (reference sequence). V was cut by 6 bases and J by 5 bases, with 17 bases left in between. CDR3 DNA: TGTGCCAGCAGTAAGGGCCAGCCCACCCACAATGAGCAGTTCTTC. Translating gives CASSKGQPTHNEQFF.

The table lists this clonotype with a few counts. CDR3 residues: CSAREPGAHTYEQYF. The CDR3 DNA reads as TGCAGTGCTAGAGAACCGGGTGCCCATACCTACGAGCAGTACTTC. V and J are TRBV20-1 and TRBJ2-7; D remains unclear. This CDR3 comprises 15 residues. Trimming took off 0 bases at V and 2 bases at J, with 14 bases between the two ends. The germline V gene encodes CDR1 DFQATT and CDR2 SNEGSKA (reference sequence).

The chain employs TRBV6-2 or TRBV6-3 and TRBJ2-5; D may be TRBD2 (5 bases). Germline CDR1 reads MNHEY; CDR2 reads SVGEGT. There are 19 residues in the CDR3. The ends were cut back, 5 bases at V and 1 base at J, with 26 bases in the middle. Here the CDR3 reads CASSLAEGRRPPLQETQYF. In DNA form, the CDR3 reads TGTGCCAGCAGTCTAGCCGAAGGACGGCGGCCTCCCCTCCAAGAGACCCAGTACTTC.

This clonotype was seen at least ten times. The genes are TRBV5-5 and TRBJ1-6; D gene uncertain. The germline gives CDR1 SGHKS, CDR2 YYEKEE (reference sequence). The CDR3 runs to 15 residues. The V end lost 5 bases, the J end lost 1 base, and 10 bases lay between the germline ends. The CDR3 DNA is TGTGCCAGCAGTGCACATGCGTCCTATAATTCACCCCTCCACTTT. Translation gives CASSAHASYNSPLHF.

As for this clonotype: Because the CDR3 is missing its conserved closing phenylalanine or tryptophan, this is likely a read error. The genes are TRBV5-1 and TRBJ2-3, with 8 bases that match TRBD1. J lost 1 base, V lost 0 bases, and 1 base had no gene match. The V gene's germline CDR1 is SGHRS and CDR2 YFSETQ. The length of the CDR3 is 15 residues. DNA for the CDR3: TGCGCCAGCAGCTTGGGGACAGGGCGCACAGATACGCAGTATGTT. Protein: CASSLGTGRTDTQYV.

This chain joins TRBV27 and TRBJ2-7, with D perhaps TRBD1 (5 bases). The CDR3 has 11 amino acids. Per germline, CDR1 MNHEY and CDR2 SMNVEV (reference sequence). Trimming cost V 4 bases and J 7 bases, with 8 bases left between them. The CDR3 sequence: CASSSAGEQYV. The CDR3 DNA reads TGTGCCAGCAGTTCTGCAGGGGAGCAGTACGTC.

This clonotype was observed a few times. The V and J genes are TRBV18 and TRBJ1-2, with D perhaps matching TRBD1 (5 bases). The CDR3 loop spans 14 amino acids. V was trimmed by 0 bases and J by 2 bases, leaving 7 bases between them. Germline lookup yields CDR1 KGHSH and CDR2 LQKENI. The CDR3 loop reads CASSPPAGNYGYTF. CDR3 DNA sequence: TGTGCCAGCTCACCACCGGCAGGGAACTATGGCTACACCTTC.

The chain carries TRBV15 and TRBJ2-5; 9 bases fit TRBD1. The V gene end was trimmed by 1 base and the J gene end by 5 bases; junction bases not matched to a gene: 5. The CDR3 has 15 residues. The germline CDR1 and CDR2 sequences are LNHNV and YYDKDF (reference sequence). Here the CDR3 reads CATSRVRQGVETQYF. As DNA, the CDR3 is TGTGCCACCAGCAGAGTCAGACAGGGGGTTGAGACCCAGTACTTC.

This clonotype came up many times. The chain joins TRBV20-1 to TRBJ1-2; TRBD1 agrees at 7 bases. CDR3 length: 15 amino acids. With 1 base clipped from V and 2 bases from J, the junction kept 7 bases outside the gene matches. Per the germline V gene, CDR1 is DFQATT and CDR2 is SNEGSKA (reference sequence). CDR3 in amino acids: CSARVHRGENYGYTF. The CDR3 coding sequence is TGCAGTGCTAGAGTCCACAGGGGTGAGAACTATGGCTACACCTTC.

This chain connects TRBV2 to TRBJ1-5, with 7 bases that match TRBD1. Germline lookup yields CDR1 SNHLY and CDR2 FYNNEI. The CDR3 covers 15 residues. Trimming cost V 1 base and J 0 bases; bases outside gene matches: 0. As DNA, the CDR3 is TGTGCCAGCAGTGAAGACAGGGGTAGCAATCAGCCCCAGCATTTT. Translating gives CASSEDRGSNQPQHF.

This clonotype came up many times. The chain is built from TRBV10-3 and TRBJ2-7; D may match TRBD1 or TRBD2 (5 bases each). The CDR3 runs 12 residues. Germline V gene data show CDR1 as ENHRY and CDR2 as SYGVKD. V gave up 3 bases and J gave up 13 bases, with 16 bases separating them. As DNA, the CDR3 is TGTGCCATCAGTGATGAGGGACCTCTCCAATACTTC. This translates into CAISDEGPLQYF.

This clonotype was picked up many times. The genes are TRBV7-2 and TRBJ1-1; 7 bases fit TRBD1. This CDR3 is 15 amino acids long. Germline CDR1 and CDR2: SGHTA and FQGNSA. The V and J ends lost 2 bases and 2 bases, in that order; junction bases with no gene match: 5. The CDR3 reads CASSLSGTANTEAFF. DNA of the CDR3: TGTGCCAGCAGCTTAAGTGGGACAGCTAACACTGAAGCTTTCTTT.

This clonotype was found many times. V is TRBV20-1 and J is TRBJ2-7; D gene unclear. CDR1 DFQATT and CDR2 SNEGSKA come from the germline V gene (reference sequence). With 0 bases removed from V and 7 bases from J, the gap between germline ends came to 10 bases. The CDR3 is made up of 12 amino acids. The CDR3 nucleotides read TGCAGTGCTAGAGAAACGGCTTGGGAGCAGTACGTC. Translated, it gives CSARETAWEQYV.

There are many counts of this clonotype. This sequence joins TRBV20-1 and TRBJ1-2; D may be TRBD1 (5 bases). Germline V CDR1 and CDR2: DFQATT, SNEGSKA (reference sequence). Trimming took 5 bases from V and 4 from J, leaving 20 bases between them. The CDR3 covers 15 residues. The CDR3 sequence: CSASTTASGIYGYTF. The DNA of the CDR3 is TGCAGTGCTTCTACGACAGCCTCGGGAATCTATGGCTACACCTTC.

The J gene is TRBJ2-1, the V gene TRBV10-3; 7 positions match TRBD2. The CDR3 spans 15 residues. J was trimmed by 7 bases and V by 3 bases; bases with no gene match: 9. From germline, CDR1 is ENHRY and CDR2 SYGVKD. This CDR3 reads CAISDVTSFGNEQFF. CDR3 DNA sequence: TGTGCCATCAGTGACGTGACTAGCTTTGGGAATGAGCAGTTCTTC.

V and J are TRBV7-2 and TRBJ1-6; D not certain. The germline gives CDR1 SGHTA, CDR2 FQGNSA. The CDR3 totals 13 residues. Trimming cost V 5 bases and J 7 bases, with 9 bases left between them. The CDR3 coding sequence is TGTGCCAGCAGCGAAAACACGAATTCACCCCTCCACTTT. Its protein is CASSENTNSPLHF.

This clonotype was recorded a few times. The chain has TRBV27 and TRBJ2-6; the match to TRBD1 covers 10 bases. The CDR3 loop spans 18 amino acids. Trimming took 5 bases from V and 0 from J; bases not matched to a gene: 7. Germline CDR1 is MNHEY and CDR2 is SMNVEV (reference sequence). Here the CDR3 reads CASSPWDRGYSGANVLTF. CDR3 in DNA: TGTGCCAGCAGTCCTTGGGACAGGGGATACTCTGGGGCCAACGTCCTGACTTTC. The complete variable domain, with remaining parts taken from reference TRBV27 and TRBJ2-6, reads EAQVTQNPRYLITVTGKKLTVTCSQNMNHEYMSWYRQDPGLGLRQIYYSMNVEVTDKGDVPEGYKVSRKEKRNFPLILESPSPNQTSLYFCASSPWDRGYSGANVLTFGAGSRLTVL.

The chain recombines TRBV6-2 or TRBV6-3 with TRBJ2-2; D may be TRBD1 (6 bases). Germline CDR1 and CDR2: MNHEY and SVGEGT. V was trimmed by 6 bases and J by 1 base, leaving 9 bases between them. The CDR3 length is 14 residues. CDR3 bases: TGTGCCAGCAGCATGGGACAGAACACCGGGGAGCTGTTTTTT. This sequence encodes CASSMGQNTGELFF.

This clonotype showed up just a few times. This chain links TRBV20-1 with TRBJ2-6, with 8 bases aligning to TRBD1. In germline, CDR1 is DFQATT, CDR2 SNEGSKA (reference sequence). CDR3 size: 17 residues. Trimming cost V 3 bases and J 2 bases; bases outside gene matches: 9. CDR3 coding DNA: TGCAGTGCTAGTTATGGCAGGGGGCAACCTGGGGCCAACGTCCTGACTTTC. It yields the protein CSASYGRGQPGANVLTF.

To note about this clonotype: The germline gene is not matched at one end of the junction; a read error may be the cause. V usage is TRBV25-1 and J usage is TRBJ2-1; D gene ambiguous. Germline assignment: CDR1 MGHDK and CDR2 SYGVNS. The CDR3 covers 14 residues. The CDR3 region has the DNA TGTGCCGGCAGTGAAAGTGGGAAAGGCAATGAGCAGTTCTTC. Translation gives CAGSESGKGNEQFF.

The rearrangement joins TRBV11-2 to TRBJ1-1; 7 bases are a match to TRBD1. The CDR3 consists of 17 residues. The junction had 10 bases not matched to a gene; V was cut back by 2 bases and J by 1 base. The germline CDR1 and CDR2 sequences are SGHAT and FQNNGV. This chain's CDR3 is CASSLHEPGQKNTEAFF. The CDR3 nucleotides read TGTGCCAGCAGCTTACATGAACCGGGACAGAAGAACACTGAAGCTTTCTTT.

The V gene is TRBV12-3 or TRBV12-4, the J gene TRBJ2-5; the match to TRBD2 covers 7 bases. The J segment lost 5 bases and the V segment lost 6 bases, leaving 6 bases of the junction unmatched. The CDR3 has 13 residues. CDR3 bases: TGTGCCAGCAGGCGGACTAGGCGGGAGACCCAGTACTTC. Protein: CASRRTRRETQYF.

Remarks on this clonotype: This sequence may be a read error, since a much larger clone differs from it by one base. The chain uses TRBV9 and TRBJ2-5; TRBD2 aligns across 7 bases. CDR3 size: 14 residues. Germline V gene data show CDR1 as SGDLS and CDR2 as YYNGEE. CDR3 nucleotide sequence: TGTCCCAGCAGCGGGGCGGGGGTACAAGAGACCCAGTACTTC. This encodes CPSSGAGVQETQYF.

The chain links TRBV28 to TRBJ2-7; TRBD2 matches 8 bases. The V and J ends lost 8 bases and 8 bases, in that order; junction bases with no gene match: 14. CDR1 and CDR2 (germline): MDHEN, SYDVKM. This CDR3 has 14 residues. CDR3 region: CASREPGLVDKQYV. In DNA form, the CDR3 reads TGTGCCAGCCGAGAACCGGGACTAGTAGATAAGCAGTACGTC.

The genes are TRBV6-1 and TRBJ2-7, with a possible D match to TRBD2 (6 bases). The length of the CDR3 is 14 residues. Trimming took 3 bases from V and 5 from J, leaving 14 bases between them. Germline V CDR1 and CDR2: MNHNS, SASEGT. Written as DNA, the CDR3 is TGTGCCAGCAGTGACGCGGGGAAGGTCCACGAGCAGTACGTC. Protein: CASSDAGKVHEQYV.

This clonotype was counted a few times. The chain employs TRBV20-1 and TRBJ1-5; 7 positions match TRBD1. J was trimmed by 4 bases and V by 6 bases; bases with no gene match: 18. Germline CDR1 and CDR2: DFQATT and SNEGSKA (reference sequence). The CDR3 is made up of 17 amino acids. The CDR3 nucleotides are TGCAGTGCACCCGAGTGGGCAGGGGGGAGAATAAATCAGCCCCAGCATTTT. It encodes CSAPEWAGGRINQPQHF.

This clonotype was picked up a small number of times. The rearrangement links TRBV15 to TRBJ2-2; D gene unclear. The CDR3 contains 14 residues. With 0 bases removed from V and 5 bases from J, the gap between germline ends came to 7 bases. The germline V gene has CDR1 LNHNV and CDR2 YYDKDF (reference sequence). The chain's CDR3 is CATSRDRYTGELFF. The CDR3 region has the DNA TGTGCCACCAGCAGAGATCGATATACCGGGGAGCTGTTTTTT.

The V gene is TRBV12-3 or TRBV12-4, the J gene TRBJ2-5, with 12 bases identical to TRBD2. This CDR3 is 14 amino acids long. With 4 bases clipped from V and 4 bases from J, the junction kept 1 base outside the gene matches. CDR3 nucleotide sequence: TGTGCCAGCAGTTCTAGCGGGAGGGCAGAGACCCAGTACTTC. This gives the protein CASSSSGRAETQYF.

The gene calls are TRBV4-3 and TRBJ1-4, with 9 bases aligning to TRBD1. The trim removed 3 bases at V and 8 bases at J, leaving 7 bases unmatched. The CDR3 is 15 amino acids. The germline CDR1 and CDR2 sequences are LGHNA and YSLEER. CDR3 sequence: CASSQGTGRPEKLFF. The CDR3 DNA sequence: TGCGCCAGCAGCCAGGGGACAGGGCGCCCCGAAAAACTGTTTTTT.